This T cell receptor beta chain was sequenced for a study of circulating and synovial CD4+ cells in juvenile arthritis (dated by TCRdb to the mid-2010s). Some background on the complete study: Within each patient, the TCRbeta CDR3 repertoires of synovial CD4 T cells, bulk blood CD4 T cells and circulating HLA-DR+ CD4 T cells were compared. Repertoire sequencing aimed to confirm that a circulating synovial-like CD4 T cell subset was enriched in synovial clonotypes. Paper-wide results and their limitations: Overlap with synovium increased with sequencing depth, so measured shared-clonotype fractions likely underestimated the full repertoire overlap. No difference between circulating pathogenic-like lymphocytes and bulk blood T cells was detected by traditional Vbeta family usage analysis. Synovial and circulating pathogenic-like lymphocyte repertoires were less diverse than bulk blood CD4 repertoires, with some CPL samples as oligoclonal as synovium. Circulating pathogenic-like lymphocytes were found to cluster with synovial T cells, and a substantially higher fraction of CDR3 sequences was shared with synovium by circulating pathogenic-like lymphocytes than by bulk blood. Because T cell genome counts differed by at least an order of magnitude between CPL and bulk blood CD4 samples, sample-size effects were addressed.

Including the terminal cysteine and phenylalanine, the CDR3 comprises 18 residues. Only the CDR3 portion is preserved as DNA: 54 bases, with reading frame beginning at the first base. Clipping removes 4 bases from V and 1 base from J, with 13 as the unmatched junction base count. CDR1 and CDR2, looked up from the germline V gene, are SGHRS and YFSETQ. Library creation used the immunoSEQ multiplex PCR assay. An external provider carried out the TCRbeta CDR3 sequencing as a commercial service. The study's processing was this. The analyses used productive nucleotide sequences together with amino acid sequences obtained by in silico translation. Diversity was quantified by Renyi entropy over a range of alpha values, with sample size equalised by taking the median of 200 repeated subsamples. For clustering, the distance between each pair of repertoires was computed as one minus the Chao-modified Jaccard index, which corrected for under-sampling. Frequency-weighted overlap with synovial clonotypes was computed at 200 sample sizes with 200 draws without replacement at each size, and the value at the size of the smaller sample was reported. TCRdb limited this immuneACCESS table to in-frame rearrangements with V and J called. A share of clones is missing; checked studies link under half to unresolved V genes, and the rest is unexplained. V and J calls plus clone size are reproduced from that table; the DNA served to infer D and trimming. This sample lists about 33,000 clones; 90% to 95% were detected once. 0.15% to 0.2% of the sample goes to the ten largest clones.

A word on this clone: Its binding antigen is unknown. No clone much larger than this one lies a single base away; base qualities are absent.

Donors of the sequenced samples were patients with active juvenile idiopathic arthritis. Cells were sorted right after thawing, and dead cells were excluded with Live/Dead Fixable Near-IR Stain. This TCR came from a human donor with juvenile idiopathic arthritis. Sequenced sample: CD4+ T cells from blood. The chain was built from TRBV5-1 and TRBJ2-1, with TRBD2 identical over 8 junction bases. The DNA sequence is as follows: TGCGCCAGCAGCCCCGGGAGCGGGAGAGTTGGATCCTACAATGAGCAGTTCTTC. Its coded protein is CASSPGSGRVGSYNEQFF.